A selection of T cell receptor beta chains follows, all from one sample in a study of blood T cell repertoires in COVID-19. TCRdb keeps only in-frame clones here, not all; method: immunoSEQ multiplex PCR. The sample includes about 37,000 clones, roughly 87% of them seen just once. The sample was peripheral blood. Receptors originate from a human donor in a cohort sampled during active COVID-19. CDR3s include the opening cysteine and the closing phenylalanine or tryptophan. A D gene is named only where the DNA matches it firmly. Clone size is given for some rows only: seen once, a few or many times, or a class if the clone is expanded.

J: TRBJ1-1
length: 12
D: -
V: TRBV11-3
size: -
DNA: TGTGCCAGCAGCTTTTCAAACACTGAAGCTTTCTTT
CDR3: CASSFSNTEAFF

J: TRBJ2-5
length: 15
D: -
V: TRBV27
size: -
DNA: TGTGCCAGCAGTACCTTTAGGGGGACAATAGAGACCCAGTACTTC
CDR3: CASSTFRGTIETQYF

J: TRBJ1-2
length: 17
D: TRBD1
V: TRBV19
size: -
DNA: TGTGCCAGTAGTACTGACCTCTGGGACAGGGGGAACTATGGCTACACCTTC
CDR3: CASSTDLWDRGNYGYTF

J: TRBJ2-3
length: 13
D: -
V: TRBV3-1/TRBV3-2
size: -
DNA: TGTGCCAGCAGCCGACGAGATAGCAGTACGCAGTATTTT
CDR3: CASSRRDSSTQYF

J: TRBJ2-2
length: 13
D: -
V: TRBV7-8
size: -
DNA: TGTGCCAGCAGCTTAGTGCGTCCCGGGGAGCTGTTTTTT
CDR3: CASSLVRPGELFF

J: TRBJ1-1
length: 13
D: -
V: TRBV27
size: -
DNA: TGTGCCAGCAGTACCAGAATGAACACTGAAGCTTTCTTT
CDR3: CASSTRMNTEAFF

J: TRBJ2-7
length: 13
D: -
V: TRBV5-4
size: -
DNA: TGTGCCAGCAGCTTGGGACACTCCTACGAGCAGTACTTC
CDR3: CASSLGHSYEQYF

J: TRBJ2-2
length: 17
D: TRBD2
V: TRBV7-2
size: -
DNA: TGTGCCAGCAGCTTAGCTCCTAGCGGGAGGGCTATCGGGGAGCTGTTTTTT
CDR3: CASSLAPSGRAIGELFF

J: TRBJ2-1
length: 12
D: -
V: TRBV4-1
size: -
DNA: TGCGCCAGCAGCCAAGATCTCAATGAGCAGTTCTTC
CDR3: CASSQDLNEQFF

J: TRBJ1-4
length: 18
D: -
V: TRBV19
size: -
DNA: TGTGCCAGTAGTATCCTCAAAGGACCAGGGATCAATGGTGAAAAACTGTTTTTT
CDR3: CASSILKGPGINGEKLFF

J: TRBJ1-2
length: 12
D: -
V: TRBV15
size: -
DNA: TGTGCCACCAGCAGAGTAGTTGATGGCTACACCTTC
CDR3: CATSRVVDGYTF

J: TRBJ2-7
length: 16
D: TRBD1
V: TRBV9
size: -
DNA: TGTGCCAGCAGCGCCGGGACAGGCGGTGGGTCCTACGAGCAGTACTTC
CDR3: CASSAGTGGGSYEQYF

J: TRBJ2-3
length: 15
D: -
V: TRBV24-1
size: -
DNA: TGTGCCACCAGTGATTCGACAGGAATCACAGATACGCAGTATTTT
CDR3: CATSDSTGITDTQYF

J: TRBJ2-2
length: 16
D: TRBD1
V: TRBV19
size: -
DNA: TGTGCCAGTAGTATTGGACAGGGGACCAACACCGGGGAGCTGTTTTTT
CDR3: CASSIGQGTNTGELFF

J: TRBJ2-5
length: 15
D: -
V: TRBV12-5
size: -
DNA: TGTGCTAGTGGTTTGGCCAGACAGTTCCAAGAGACCCAGTACTTC
CDR3: CASGLARQFQETQYF

J: TRBJ1-4
length: 16
D: -
V: TRBV28
size: -
DNA: TGTGCCAGCAGTCCTCCTCTGTCGGGGACTAATGAAAAACTGTTTTTT
CDR3: CASSPPLSGTNEKLFF

J: TRBJ1-2
length: 15
D: TRBD1
V: TRBV27
size: -
DNA: TGTGCCAGCAGTTTATCGCGGACAGGGGACTATGGCTACACCTTC
CDR3: CASSLSRTGDYGYTF

J: TRBJ2-7
length: 17
D: -
V: TRBV5-4
size: -
DNA: TGTGCCAGCAGCTTGGCCGGGCGGGCGGAGGCCTTTAAGGAGCAGTACTTC
CDR3: CASSLAGRAEAFKEQYF

J: TRBJ2-5
length: 15
D: TRBD2
V: TRBV5-1
size: -
DNA: TGCGCCAGCAGCCGACTAGCGGGAGGTCAAGAGACCCAGTACTTC
CDR3: CASSRLAGGQETQYF

J: TRBJ2-1
length: 12
D: -
V: TRBV7-2
size: -
DNA: TGTGCCAGCAGCCGTACTATTCATGAGCAGTTCTTC
CDR3: CASSRTIHEQFF

J: TRBJ1-4
length: 13
D: -
V: TRBV4-1
size: -
DNA: TGCGCCAGCAGCCTTCCGGGGGGTGAAAAACTGTTTTTT
CDR3: CASSLPGGEKLFF

J: TRBJ1-2
length: 16
D: TRBD1
V: TRBV3-1/TRBV3-2
size: -
DNA: TGTGCCAGCAGCCAATTCGGGACAGGGTCAGACTATGGCTACACCTTC
CDR3: CASSQFGTGSDYGYTF

J: TRBJ2-1
length: 11
D: -
V: TRBV20-1
size: -
DNA: TGCAGTGCTAGCTTGGCACCTCAGCAGTTCTTC
CDR3: CSASLAPQQFF

J: TRBJ1-2
length: 13
D: TRBD1
V: TRBV28
size: -
DNA: TGTGCCAGCAGTTTGGGACAGGGGTATGGCTACACCTTC
CDR3: CASSLGQGYGYTF

J: TRBJ2-5
length: 13
D: -
V: TRBV19
size: once
DNA: TGTGCCAGTAGTATGTCAGTCCAAGAGACCCAGTACTTC
CDR3: CASSMSVQETQYF

J: TRBJ1-2
length: 14
D: -
V: TRBV19
size: -
DNA: TGTGCCAGTAGCAAGGACACCAGGGCAGATGGCTACACCTTC
CDR3: CASSKDTRADGYTF

J: TRBJ1-1
length: 12
D: TRBD1
V: TRBV19
size: -
DNA: TGTGCCAGTAGTATAGTTCAGGGGGAGGCTTTCTTT
CDR3: CASSIVQGEAFF